This T cell receptor (beta chain) was recorded in a study of blood T cell repertoires in COVID-19. As for the study in general: From the United States, Italy and Spain came samples of acute and convalescent COVID-19. The cDNA or gDNA used as material had been derived from T cells, B-cell-depleted T cells, or PBMCs.

Generated by immunoSEQ multiplex PCR, the TCRdb table keeps only in-frame clones and is missing some. The repertoire holds fewer than 200,000 clones, with 85% as singletons. Specimen: peripheral blood. The source is a human donor with acute or convalescent COVID-19. The donor label of this sample is uncertain.

CDR3 DNA: TGTGCCAGCAGCTCACCGGGACTAGCGCTGAACACCGGGGAGCTGTTTTTT. This sequence encodes CASSSPGLALNTGELFF. V gene TRBV5-5 combines with J gene TRBJ2-2, with TRBD2 matching 10 bases. Unmatched junction bases numbered 6, after V lost 3 bases and J lost 1 base. The CDR3 sequence is 17 residues long. From germline, CDR1 is SGHKS and CDR2 YYEKEE (reference sequence).